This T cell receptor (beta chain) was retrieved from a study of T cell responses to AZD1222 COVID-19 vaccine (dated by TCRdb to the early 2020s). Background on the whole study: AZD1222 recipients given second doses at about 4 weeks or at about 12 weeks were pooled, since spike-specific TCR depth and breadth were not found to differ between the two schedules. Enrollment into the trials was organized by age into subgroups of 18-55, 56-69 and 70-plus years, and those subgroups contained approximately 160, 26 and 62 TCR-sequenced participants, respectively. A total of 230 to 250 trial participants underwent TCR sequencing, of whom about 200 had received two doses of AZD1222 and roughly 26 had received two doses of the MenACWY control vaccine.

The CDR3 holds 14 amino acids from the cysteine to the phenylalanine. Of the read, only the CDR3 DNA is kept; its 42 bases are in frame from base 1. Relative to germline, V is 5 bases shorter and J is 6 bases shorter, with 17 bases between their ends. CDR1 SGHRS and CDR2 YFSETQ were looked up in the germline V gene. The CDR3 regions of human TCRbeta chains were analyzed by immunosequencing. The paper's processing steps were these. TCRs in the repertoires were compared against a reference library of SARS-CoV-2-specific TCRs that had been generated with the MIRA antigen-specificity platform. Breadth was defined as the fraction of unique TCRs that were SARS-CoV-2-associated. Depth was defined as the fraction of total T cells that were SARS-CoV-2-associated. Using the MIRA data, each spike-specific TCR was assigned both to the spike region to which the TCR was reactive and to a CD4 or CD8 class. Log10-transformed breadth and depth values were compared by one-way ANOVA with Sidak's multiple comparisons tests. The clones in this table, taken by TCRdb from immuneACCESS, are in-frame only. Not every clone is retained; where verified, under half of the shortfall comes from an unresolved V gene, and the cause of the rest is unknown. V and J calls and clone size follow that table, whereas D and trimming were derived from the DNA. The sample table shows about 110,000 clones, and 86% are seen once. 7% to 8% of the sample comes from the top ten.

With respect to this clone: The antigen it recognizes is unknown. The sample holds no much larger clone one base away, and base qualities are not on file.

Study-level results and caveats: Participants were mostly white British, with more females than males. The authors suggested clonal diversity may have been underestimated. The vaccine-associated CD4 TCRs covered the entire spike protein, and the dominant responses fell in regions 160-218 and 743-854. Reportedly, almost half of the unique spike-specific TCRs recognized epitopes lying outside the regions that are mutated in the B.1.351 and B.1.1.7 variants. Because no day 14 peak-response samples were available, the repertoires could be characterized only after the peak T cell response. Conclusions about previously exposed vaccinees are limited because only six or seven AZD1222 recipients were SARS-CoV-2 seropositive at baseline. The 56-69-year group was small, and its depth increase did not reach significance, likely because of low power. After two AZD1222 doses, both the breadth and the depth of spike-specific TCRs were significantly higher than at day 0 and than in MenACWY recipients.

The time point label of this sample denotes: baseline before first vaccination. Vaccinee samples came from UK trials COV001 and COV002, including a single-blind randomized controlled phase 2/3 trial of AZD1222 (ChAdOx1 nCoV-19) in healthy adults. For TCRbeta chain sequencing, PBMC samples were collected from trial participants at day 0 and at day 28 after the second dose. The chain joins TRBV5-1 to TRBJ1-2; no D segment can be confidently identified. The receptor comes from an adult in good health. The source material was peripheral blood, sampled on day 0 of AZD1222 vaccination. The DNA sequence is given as TGCGCCAGCAGGATAACCTTTTATGGGGATGGCTACACCTTC. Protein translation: CASRITFYGDGYTF. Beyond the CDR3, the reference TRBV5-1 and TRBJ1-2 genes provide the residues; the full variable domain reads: KAGVTQTPRYLIKTRGQQVTLSCSPISGHRSVSWYQQTPGQGLQFLFEYFSETQRNKGNFPGRFSGRQFSNSRSEMNVSTLELGDSALYLCASRITFYGDGYTFGSGTRLTVV.